These 17 T cell receptor beta chains came from one sample sequenced in a study of cytomegalovirus exposure and HLA in healthy donors. PCR primers comprised 60 Vbeta and 13 Jbeta primers. Using immunoSEQ multiplex PCR, the repertoire was profiled, and TCRdb retains in-frame clones only, with some absent. The data contain tens of thousands of clones, 60% to 70% of them singletons. Sequenced material: PBMCs. These TCRs come from a man aged 35-49 years in good health and CMV-seropositive.

In this sample, this clone is medium-sized (0.01 to 0.1%). This chain links TRBV5-1 with TRBJ1-1; 7 nucleotides line up with TRBD1. Germline CDR1 reads SGHRS; CDR2 reads YFSETQ. V lost 0 bases, J lost 8 bases, and 10 bases stayed unmatched. The CDR3 runs to 15 residues. The CDR3 DNA follows: TGCGCCAGCAGCTTGGAAACAGGGGAAAGAACCGAAGCTTTCTTT. Amino acids: CASSLETGERTEAFF.

V usage is TRBV6-6 and J usage is TRBJ2-1, with 7 bases aligning to TRBD1. The V gene's germline CDR1 is MNHNY and CDR2 SVGAGI (reference sequence). Trimming cost V 4 bases and J 8 bases; bases outside gene matches: 11. This CDR3 is built from 15 residues. For the CDR3, the DNA is TGTGCCAGCAGTTTCACCGGGACAGTGGGAGATGAGCAGTTCTTC. This encodes CASSFTGTVGDEQFF.

The chain is built from TRBV5-1 and TRBJ1-6, with 9 bases identical to TRBD1. This CDR3 region has 15 residues. The V segment lost 3 bases and the J segment 4 bases; nucleotides outside the gene matches: 2. The germline CDR1 and CDR2 sequences are SGHRS and YFSETQ. This chain's CDR3 is CASSSGTGYNSPLHF. Written as DNA, the CDR3 is TGCGCCAGCAGCTCCGGGACAGGGTATAATTCACCCCTCCACTTT.

This chain joins TRBV19 and TRBJ2-5; D is unclear. Per the germline V gene, CDR1 is LNHDA and CDR2 is SQIVND (reference sequence). CDR3 length: 13 amino acids. Trimming stripped 3 bases from V and 2 bases from J, with 7 bases between. The CDR3 region is CASSMSPQETQYF. The DNA of the CDR3 is TGTGCCAGTAGTATGAGTCCTCAAGAGACCCAGTACTTC.

The chain employs TRBV5-6 and TRBJ1-4, with D unclear. Germline V CDR1 and CDR2: SGHDT, YYEEEE. The CDR3 sequence is 13 residues long. Deletions cut 0 bases from V and 8 bases from J, with 8 bases between. CDR3 region: CASSLGGLEKLFF. The CDR3 nucleotides are TGTGCCAGCAGCTTGGGAGGCCTCGAAAAACTGTTTTTT.

The chain is built from TRBV6-6 and TRBJ1-1, with 8 bases aligning to TRBD1. CDR3 length equals 14 residues. Germline assignment: CDR1 MNHNY and CDR2 SVGAGI (reference sequence). V shed 6 bases and J 1 base; nucleotides not matched to a gene: 4. Here the CDR3 DNA reads TGTGCCAGCAGGCGGACAGGGACGAACACTGAAGCTTTCTTT. Amino acids: CASRRTGTNTEAFF.

The rearrangement joins TRBV7-9 to TRBJ1-6; D unresolved. Germline values: CDR1 SEHNR, CDR2 FQNEAQ (reference sequence). Trimming removed 1 base from V and 14 bases from J, with 9 bases in between. There are 12 residues in the CDR3. For the CDR3, the DNA is TGTGCCAGCAGCTTAGGCGAGAAGTCCCTCCACTTT. This translates into CASSLGEKSLHF. Complete variable domain (other parts from reference TRBV7-9 and TRBJ1-6): DTGVSQNPRHKITKRGQNVTFRCDPISEHNRLYWYRQTLGQGPEFLTYFQNEAQLEKSRLLSDRFSAERPKGSFSTLEIQRTEQGDSAMYLCASSLGEKSLHFGNGTRLTVT.

The chain employs TRBV11-1 and TRBJ1-6; 7 nucleotides line up with TRBD1. CDR3 length: 16 amino acids. Germline V gene lookup returns CDR1 SGHAT and CDR2 FQDESV (reference sequence). Trimming at V came to 8 bases and at J to 1 base, leaving 8 bases not matched to a gene. The CDR3 region has the DNA TGTGCCAGCCAAAAGGACAGGAGGTCCTATAATTCACCCCTCCACTTT. It yields the protein CASQKDRRSYNSPLHF.

The chain is built from TRBV10-3 and TRBJ1-1, with D possibly matching TRBD1 (6 bases). CDR1 and CDR2 (germline): ENHRY, SYGVKD. The CDR3 length is 14 residues. The V gene lost 2 bases and the J gene lost 1 base, with 8 bases spanning the gap. CDR3: CAISEGRGNTEAFF. The CDR3 coding sequence is TGTGCCATCAGTGAGGGCAGGGGGAACACTGAAGCTTTCTTT.

This chain links TRBV28 with TRBJ1-5, with D possibly being TRBD1 (5 bases). Looked up from germline, CDR1 is MDHEN and CDR2 is SYDVKM. The CDR3 sequence is 15 residues long. V was trimmed by 5 bases and J by 7 bases, leaving 18 bases between them. The CDR3 region has the DNA TGTGCCAGCAGTCTGATGGGCCAGGGTGAACAGCCCCAGCATTTT. This sequence encodes CASSLMGQGEQPQHF.

The chain uses TRBV9 and TRBJ2-2; D gene unclear. CDR1 is SGDLS, CDR2 YYNGEE, per germline. CDR3 length: 13 residues. The V gene lost 1 base and the J gene lost 5 bases, with 6 bases spanning the gap. Written as DNA, the CDR3 is TGTGCCAGCAGCGTATTTCCAACCGGGGAGCTGTTTTTT. It is translated as CASSVFPTGELFF.

The chain couples TRBV2 to TRBJ1-5; 8 nucleotides match TRBD1. V was pared by 5 bases and J by 7 bases, with 7 bases of the junction left unmatched. The germline V gene encodes CDR1 SNHLY and CDR2 FYNNEI. CDR3 length equals 14 residues. Here the CDR3 DNA reads TGTGCCAGCAGTCCGGGACAGGAAATACAGCCCCAGCATTTT. Translating it yields CASSPGQEIQPQHF.

The chain couples TRBV6-1 to TRBJ1-2; 8 nucleotides match TRBD1. The germline CDR1 and CDR2 sequences are MNHNS and SASEGT. The CDR3 length is 14 residues. V lost 4 bases, J lost 9 bases, and 10 bases stayed unmatched. The CDR3 DNA is TGTGCCAGCAGTGTGGACAGGGCGGCCGTGAGCTACACCTTC. Amino acid sequence: CASSVDRAAVSYTF.

In the case of this clone: Relative to the germline gene, one junction end is altered; a read error may explain this. This chain uses TRBV5-4 with TRBJ2-7; D remains ambiguous. This CDR3 is 11 amino acids long. CDR1 and CDR2 from the germline V gene are SGHNT and YYREEE (reference sequence). The CDR3 nucleotides read TGTGCCAGCAGCTTGAATGAGAATACGAACTTC. It specifies CASSLNENTNF.

The chain is built from TRBV6-5 and TRBJ2-2, with 8 bases identical to TRBD1. The germline V gene has CDR1 MNHEY and CDR2 SVGAGI. The CDR3 is 15 amino acids. After removal of 7 bases from V and 0 bases from J, the junction contained 4 bases not matched to a gene. The CDR3 loop reads CASKEQGANTGELFF. CDR3 DNA: TGTGCCAGCAAGGAACAGGGGGCGAACACCGGGGAGCTGTTTTTT.

The rearrangement uses TRBV6-5 and TRBJ2-1, with 7 positions matching TRBD2. Germline V gives CDR1 MNHEY, CDR2 SVGAGI. CDR3 length: 15 residues. V was pared by 4 bases and J by 3 bases, with 6 bases of the junction left unmatched. The CDR3 region is CASSSERGGYNEQFF. CDR3 DNA: TGTGCCAGCAGTTCAGAGCGGGGCGGCTACAATGAGCAGTTCTTC.

This clone was found a few times. The rearrangement joins TRBV29-1 to TRBJ1-2, with a weak D call TRBD1 (5 bases). Germline V gives CDR1 SQVTM, CDR2 ANQGSEA. V was clipped by 2 bases and J by 6 bases, with 16 bases between them. This CDR3 is built from 14 residues. CDR3 in amino acids: CSVERSGGSDGYTF. The CDR3 nucleotides are TGCAGCGTTGAAAGAAGTGGGGGGAGTGATGGCTACACCTTC.